The entry that follows covers one T cell receptor beta chain sequence. The antigen remains undetermined. A multiplex PCR was run with 60 Vbeta primers and 13 Jbeta primers. Profiling relied on immunoSEQ multiplex PCR, and the TCRdb table lists in-frame clones only, not all of them. The sample holds about 180,000 clones, 60% to 85% seen once. Trimming took 6 bases from V and 0 from J, leaving 5 bases between them. The CDR3 is 12 amino acids. Germline V lookup: CDR1 MNHEY, CDR2 SMNVEV (reference sequence). This sample stems from a study of cytomegalovirus exposure and HLA in healthy donors. As for the study in general: One earlier analysis, a look at about 179 million T cells, found some 120 million unique TCR beta sequences.

In nominal health when sampled, donors likely had unrecorded immune exposures nonetheless. Study results and caveats: Altogether, 150 to 200 TCR beta chains were recorded as cytomegalovirus-associated.

V usage is TRBV27 and J usage is TRBJ2-5; D gene uncertain. Specimen: PBMCs. The receptor was derived from a man aged 18 to 30 in good health and CMV-seronegative. The CDR3 sequence: CASSPNQETQYF. The CDR3 bases are TGTGCCAGCAGCCCTAACCAAGAGACCCAGTACTTC.